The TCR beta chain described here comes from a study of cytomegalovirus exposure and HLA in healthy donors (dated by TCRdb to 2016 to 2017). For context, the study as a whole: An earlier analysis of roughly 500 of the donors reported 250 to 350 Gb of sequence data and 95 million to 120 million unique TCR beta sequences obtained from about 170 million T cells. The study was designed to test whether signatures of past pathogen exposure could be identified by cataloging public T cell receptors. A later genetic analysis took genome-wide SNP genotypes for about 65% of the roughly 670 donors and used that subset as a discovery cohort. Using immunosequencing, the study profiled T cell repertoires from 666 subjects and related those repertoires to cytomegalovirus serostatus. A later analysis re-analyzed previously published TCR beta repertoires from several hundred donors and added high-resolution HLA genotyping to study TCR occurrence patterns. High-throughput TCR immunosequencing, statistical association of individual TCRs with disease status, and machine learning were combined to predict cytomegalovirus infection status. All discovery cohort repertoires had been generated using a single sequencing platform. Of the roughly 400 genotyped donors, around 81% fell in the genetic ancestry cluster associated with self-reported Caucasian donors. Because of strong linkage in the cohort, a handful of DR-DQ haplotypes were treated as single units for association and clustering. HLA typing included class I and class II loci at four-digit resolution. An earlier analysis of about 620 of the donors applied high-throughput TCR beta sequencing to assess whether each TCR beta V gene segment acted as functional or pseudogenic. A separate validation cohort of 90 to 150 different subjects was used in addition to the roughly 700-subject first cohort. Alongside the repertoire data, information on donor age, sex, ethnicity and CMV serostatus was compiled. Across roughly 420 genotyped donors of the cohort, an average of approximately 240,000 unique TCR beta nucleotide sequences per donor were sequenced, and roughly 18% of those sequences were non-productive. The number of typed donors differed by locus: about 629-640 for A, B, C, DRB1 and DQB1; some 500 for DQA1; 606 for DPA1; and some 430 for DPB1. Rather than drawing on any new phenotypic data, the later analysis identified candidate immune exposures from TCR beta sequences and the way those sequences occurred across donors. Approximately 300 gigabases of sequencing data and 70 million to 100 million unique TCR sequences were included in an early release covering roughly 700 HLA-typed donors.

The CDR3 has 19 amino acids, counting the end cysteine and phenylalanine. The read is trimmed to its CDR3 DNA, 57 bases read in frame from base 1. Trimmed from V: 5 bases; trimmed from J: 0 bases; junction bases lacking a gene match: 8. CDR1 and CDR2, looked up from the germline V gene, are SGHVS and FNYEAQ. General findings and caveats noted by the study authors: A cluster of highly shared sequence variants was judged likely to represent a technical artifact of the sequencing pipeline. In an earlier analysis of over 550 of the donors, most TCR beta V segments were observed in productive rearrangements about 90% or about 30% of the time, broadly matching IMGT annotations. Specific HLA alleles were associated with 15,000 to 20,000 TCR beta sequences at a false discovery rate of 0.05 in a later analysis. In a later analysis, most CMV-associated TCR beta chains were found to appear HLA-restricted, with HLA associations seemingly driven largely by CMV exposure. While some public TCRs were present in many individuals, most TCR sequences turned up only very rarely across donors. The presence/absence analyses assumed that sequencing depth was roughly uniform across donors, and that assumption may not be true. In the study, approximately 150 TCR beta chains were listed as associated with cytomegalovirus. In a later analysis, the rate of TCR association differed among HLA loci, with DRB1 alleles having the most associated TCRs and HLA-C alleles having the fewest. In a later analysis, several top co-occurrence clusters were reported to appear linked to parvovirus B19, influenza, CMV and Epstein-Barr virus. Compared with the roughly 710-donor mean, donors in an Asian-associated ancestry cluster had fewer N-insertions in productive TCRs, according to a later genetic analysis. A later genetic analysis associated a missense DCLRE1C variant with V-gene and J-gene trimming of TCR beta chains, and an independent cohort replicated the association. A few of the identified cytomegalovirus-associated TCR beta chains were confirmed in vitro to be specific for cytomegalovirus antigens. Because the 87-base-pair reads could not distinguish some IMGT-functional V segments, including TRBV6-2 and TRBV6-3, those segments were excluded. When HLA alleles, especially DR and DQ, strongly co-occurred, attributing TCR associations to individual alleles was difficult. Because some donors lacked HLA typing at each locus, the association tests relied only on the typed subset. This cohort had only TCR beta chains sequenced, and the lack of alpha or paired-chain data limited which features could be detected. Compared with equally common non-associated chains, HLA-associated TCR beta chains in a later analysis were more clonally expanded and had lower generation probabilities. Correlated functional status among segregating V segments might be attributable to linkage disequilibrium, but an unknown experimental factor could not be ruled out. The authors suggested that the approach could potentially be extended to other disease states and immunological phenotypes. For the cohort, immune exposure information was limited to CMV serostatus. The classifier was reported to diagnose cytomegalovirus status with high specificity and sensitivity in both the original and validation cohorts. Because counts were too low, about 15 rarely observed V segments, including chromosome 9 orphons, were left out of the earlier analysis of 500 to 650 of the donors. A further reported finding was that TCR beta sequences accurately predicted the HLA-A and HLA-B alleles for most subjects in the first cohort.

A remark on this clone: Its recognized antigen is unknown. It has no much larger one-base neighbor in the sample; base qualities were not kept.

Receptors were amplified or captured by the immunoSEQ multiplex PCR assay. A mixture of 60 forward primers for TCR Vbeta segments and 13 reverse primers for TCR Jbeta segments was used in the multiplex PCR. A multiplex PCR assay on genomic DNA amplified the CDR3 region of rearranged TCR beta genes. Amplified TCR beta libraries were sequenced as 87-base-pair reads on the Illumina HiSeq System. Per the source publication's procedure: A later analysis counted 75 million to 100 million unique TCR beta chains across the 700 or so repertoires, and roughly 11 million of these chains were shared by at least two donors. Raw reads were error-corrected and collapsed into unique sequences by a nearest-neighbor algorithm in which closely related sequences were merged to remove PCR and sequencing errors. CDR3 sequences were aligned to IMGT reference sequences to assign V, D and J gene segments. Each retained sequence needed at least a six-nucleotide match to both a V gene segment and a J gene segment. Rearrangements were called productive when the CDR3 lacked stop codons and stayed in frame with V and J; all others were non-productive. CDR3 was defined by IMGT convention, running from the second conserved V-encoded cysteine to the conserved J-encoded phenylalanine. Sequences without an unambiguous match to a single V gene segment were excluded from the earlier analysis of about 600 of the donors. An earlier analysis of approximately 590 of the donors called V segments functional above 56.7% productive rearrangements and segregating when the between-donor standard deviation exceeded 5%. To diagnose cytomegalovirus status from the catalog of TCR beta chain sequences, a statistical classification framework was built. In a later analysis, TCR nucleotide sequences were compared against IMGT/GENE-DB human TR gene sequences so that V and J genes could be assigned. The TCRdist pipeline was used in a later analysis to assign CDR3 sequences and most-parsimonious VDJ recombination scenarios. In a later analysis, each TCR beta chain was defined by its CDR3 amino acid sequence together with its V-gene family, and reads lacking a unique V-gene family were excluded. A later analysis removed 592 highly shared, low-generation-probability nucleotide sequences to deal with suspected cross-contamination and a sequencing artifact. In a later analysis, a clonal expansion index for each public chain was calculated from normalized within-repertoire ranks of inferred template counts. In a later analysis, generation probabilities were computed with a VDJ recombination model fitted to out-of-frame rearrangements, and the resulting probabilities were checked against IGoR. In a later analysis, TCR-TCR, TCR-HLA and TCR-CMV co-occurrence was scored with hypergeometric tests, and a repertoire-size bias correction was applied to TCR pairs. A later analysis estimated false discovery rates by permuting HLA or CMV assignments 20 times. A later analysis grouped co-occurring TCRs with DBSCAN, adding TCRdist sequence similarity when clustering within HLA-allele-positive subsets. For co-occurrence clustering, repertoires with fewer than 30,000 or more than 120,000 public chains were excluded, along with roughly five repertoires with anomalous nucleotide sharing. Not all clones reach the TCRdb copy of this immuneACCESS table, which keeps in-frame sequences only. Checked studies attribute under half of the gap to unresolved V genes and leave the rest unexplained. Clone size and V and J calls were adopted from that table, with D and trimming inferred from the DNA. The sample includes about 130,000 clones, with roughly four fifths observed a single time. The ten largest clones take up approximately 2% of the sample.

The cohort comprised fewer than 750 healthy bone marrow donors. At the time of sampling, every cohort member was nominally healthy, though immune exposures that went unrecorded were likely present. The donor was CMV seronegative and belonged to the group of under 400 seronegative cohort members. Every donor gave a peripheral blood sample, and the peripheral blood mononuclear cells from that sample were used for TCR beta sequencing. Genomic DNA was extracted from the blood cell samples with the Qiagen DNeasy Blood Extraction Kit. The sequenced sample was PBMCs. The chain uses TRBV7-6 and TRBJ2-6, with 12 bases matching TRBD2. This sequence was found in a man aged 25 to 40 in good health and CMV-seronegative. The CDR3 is CASSTGLAGVLSGANVLTF. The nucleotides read TGTGCCAGCAGCACGGGACTAGCGGGTGTGCTCTCTGGGGCCAACGTCCTGACTTTC. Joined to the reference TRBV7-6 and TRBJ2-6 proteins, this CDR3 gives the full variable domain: GAGVSQSPRYKVTKRGQDVALRCDPISGHVSLYWYRQALGQGPEFLTYFNYEAQQDKSGLPNDRFSAERPEGSISTLTIQRTEQRDSAMYRCASSTGLAGVLSGANVLTFGAGSRLTVL.